Presented here are 23 T cell receptor beta chains from one specimen sequenced in a study of blood T cell repertoires in COVID-19. Sequenced by immunoSEQ multiplex PCR; TCRdb stores in-frame clones only, minus some. This sample yields some 260,000 clones, of which around 90% are seen a single time; under 2.5% belongs to the top ten. Material: PBMCs or T cells enriched from blood (not recorded which). The receptors originated from a woman aged 18-30 years who had recovered from COVID-19.

The chain has TRBV27 and TRBJ1-2; weak D call: TRBD1 (6 bases). V gave up 2 bases and J gave up 7 bases, with 11 bases separating them. CDR1 and CDR2 from the germline V gene are MNHEY and SMNVEV (reference sequence). This CDR3 has 13 amino acids. CDR3 in amino acids: CASSLAGVGGYTF. The CDR3 coding sequence is TGTGCCAGCAGTTTAGCAGGGGTCGGTGGCTACACCTTC.

The V call is TRBV7-3, the J call TRBJ2-1; 8 bases fit TRBD2. From germline, CDR1 is SGHTA and CDR2 FQGTGA. The CDR3 consists of 15 residues. V was pared by 5 bases and J by 7 bases, with 10 bases of the junction left unmatched. As DNA, the CDR3 is TGTGCCAGCAGCCCCCATCAGCGGGGGCGGAATGAGCAGTTCTTC. This translates into CASSPHQRGRNEQFF.

This clone was seen a single time. V and J are TRBV4-1 and TRBJ2-4, with 7 bases fitting TRBD2. This CDR3 has 15 amino acids. Germline loops: CDR1 MGHRA, CDR2 YSYEKL. The V segment lost 4 bases and the J segment 0 bases; nucleotides outside the gene matches: 3. CDR3 DNA sequence: TGCGCCAGCAGCCGACTAGCCCTAGCCAAAAACATTCAGTACTTC. Encoded protein: CASSRLALAKNIQYF.

The rearrangement joins TRBV19 to TRBJ1-3, with D uncertain. The ends were cut back, 0 bases at V and 1 base at J, with 13 bases in the middle. In germline, CDR1 is LNHDA, CDR2 SQIVND (reference sequence). This CDR3 has 17 residues. CDR3 in amino acids: CASSIEGMRRSGNTIYF. Written as DNA, the CDR3 is TGTGCCAGTAGTATAGAGGGGATGAGGAGGTCTGGAAACACCATATATTTT.

This clone was recorded once. This chain joins TRBV5-1 and TRBJ2-5; possible D gene TRBD1, 7 bases. Germline V gives CDR1 SGHRS, CDR2 YFSETQ. The CDR3 extends over 15 amino acids. V was pared by 0 bases and J by 2 bases, with 11 bases between. The CDR3 is CASSLGRGQQETQYF. The DNA for the CDR3 is TGCGCCAGCAGCTTGGGGAGGGGGCAGCAAGAGACCCAGTACTTC.

This chain uses TRBV27 with TRBJ2-3; D is perhaps TRBD2 (5 bases). The CDR3 sequence is 16 residues long. Germline values: CDR1 MNHEY, CDR2 SMNVEV (reference sequence). The germline V and J ends were trimmed by 5 bases and 2 bases, with 17 bases remaining between them. Written as DNA, the CDR3 is TGTGCCAGCAGTCGAGGCGGGTTTATCTACACAGATACGCAGTATTTT. It specifies CASSRGGFIYTDTQYF.

V is TRBV5-4 and J is TRBJ2-1; D gene unclear. Per germline, CDR1 SGHNT and CDR2 YYREEE (reference sequence). The CDR3 spans 12 residues. V was clipped by 2 bases and J by 4 bases, with 4 bases between them. The CDR3 DNA reads as TGTGCCAGCAGCTTCGTTTACAATGAGCAGTTCTTC. Translating it yields CASSFVYNEQFF.

This chain uses TRBV27 with TRBJ1-1; possible D gene TRBD1, 6 bases. There are 14 residues in the CDR3. In germline, CDR1 is MNHEY, CDR2 SMNVEV (reference sequence). V was clipped by 5 bases and J by 7 bases, with 17 bases between them. The CDR3, as DNA: TGTGCCAGCAGTCCCGATTGGACAGCTTATGAAGCTTTCTTT. Its translation: CASSPDWTAYEAFF.

J is TRBJ2-7 and V is TRBV5-1, with D hard to call. Deletions cut 4 bases from V and 3 bases from J, with 11 bases between. From germline, CDR1 is SGHRS and CDR2 YFSETQ. The CDR3 is made up of 13 amino acids. CDR3 loop: CASSPLGNYEQYF. DNA for the CDR3: TGCGCCAGCAGCCCGCTGGGCAACTACGAGCAGTACTTC.

The V and J genes are TRBV5-1 and TRBJ1-1; 9 bases line up with TRBD1. The CDR3 contains 14 residues. Germline V lookup: CDR1 SGHRS, CDR2 YFSETQ. V gave up 3 bases and J gave up 4 bases; unmatched junction bases: 4. The CDR3 bases are TGCGCCAGCAGCTACCCGGGACAGGGCACTGAAGCTTTCTTT. Its translation: CASSYPGQGTEAFF. The full variable domain, in which reference TRBV5-1 and TRBJ1-1 provide the parts outside the CDR3, is KAGVTQTPRYLIKTRGQQVTLSCSPISGHRSVSWYQQTPGQGLQFLFEYFSETQRNKGNFPGRFSGRQFSNSRSEMNVSTLELGDSALYLCASSYPGQGTEAFFGQGTRLTVV.

The genes are TRBV5-5 and TRBJ2-1, with D perhaps TRBD2 (5 bases). There are 13 residues in the CDR3. Germline CDR1 SGHKS, CDR2 YYEKEE (reference sequence). Trimming removed 4 bases at V and 10 bases at J, with 15 bases between. The CDR3 DNA reads TGTGCCAGCAGCCCAAGCGGCTACCAAGAGCAGTTCTTC. Translation: CASSPSGYQEQFF. The full variable domain, rest sourced from reference TRBV5-5 and TRBJ2-1, is DAGVTQSPTHLIKTRGQQVTLRCSPISGHKSVSWYQQVLGQGPQFIFQYYEKEERGRGNFPDRFSARQFPNYSSELNVNALLLGDSALYLCASSPSGYQEQFFGPGTRLTVL.

This clone was detected only once. The chain recombines TRBV19 with TRBJ1-2, with a possible D match to TRBD1 (5 bases). CDR3 size: 14 residues. The germline gives CDR1 LNHDA, CDR2 SQIVND (reference sequence). V dropped 5 bases and J dropped 4 bases, with 14 bases sitting between them. The CDR3 is CASSAGRTSYGYTF. DNA for the CDR3: TGTGCCAGTAGTGCGGGACGGACCTCCTATGGCTACACCTTC.

J is TRBJ2-7 and V is TRBV9; D not resolved. The germline V and J ends were trimmed by 0 bases and 2 bases, with 9 bases remaining between them. Germline-derived CDR1 and CDR2 are SGDLS and YYNGEE. This CDR3 has 14 amino acids. The CDR3: CASSVEYIPYEQYF. CDR3 DNA: TGTGCCAGCAGCGTAGAGTACATCCCCTACGAGCAGTACTTC.

V gene TRBV10-3 combines with J gene TRBJ1-1; perhaps TRBD1 as D (6 bases). The V end lost 6 bases, the J end lost 6 bases, and 14 bases lay between the germline ends. The germline V gene has CDR1 ENHRY and CDR2 SYGVKD. The length of the CDR3 is 13 residues. The chain's CDR3 is CAIRPTGTPEAFF. CDR3 nucleotides: TGTGCCATCAGGCCAACAGGGACCCCTGAAGCTTTCTTT.

The chain uses TRBV12-3 or TRBV12-4 and TRBJ1-1; no clear D gene. The CDR3 is made up of 12 amino acids. Trimming removed 3 bases at V and 6 bases at J, with 8 bases between. The CDR3 coding sequence is TGTGCCAGCAGTTTTTATCCCGCTGAAGCTTTCTTT. Translating it yields CASSFYPAEAFF.

This rearrangement joins TRBV18 to TRBJ2-7, with 9 nucleotides matching TRBD1. Unmatched junction bases numbered 2, after V lost 1 base and J lost 4 bases. Germline V gene lookup returns CDR1 KGHSH and CDR2 LQKENI. There are 14 residues in the CDR3. CDR3 sequence reads: CASSPRQGEYEQYF. CDR3 sequence (DNA): TGTGCCAGCTCACCACGACAGGGGGAATACGAGCAGTACTTC.

This chain uses TRBV24-1 with TRBJ1-5, with D unresolved. Germline CDR1 is KGHDR and CDR2 is SFDVKD. Trimming pared 6 bases from V and 7 bases from J, leaving 9 bases between. The length of the CDR3 is 12 residues. The DNA for the CDR3 is TGTGCCACCAGTTCGGGGTCACAGCCCCAGCATTTT. Protein product: CATSSGSQPQHF.

The chain carries TRBV18 and TRBJ1-4; 8 positions match TRBD1. Germline V gene lookup returns CDR1 KGHSH and CDR2 LQKENI. The CDR3 sequence is 14 residues long. Trimming took 6 bases from V and 11 from J; bases not matched to a gene: 11. The DNA for the CDR3 is TGTGCCAGCTCGCCGTCCCGGGACAGGATTAAACTGTTTTTT. Its translation is CASSPSRDRIKLFF.

This clone was recorded only once. The rearrangement uses TRBV10-2 and TRBJ1-5, with no clear D. V lost 8 bases to trimming and J lost 3 bases, with 14 bases between them. Germline lookup yields CDR1 WSHSY and CDR2 SAAADI. The CDR3 is made up of 14 amino acids. The CDR3 sequence is CASSEGGPNQPQHF. In DNA form, the CDR3 reads TGCGCCAGCTCCGAGGGTGGGCCCAATCAGCCCCAGCATTTT.

The chain joins TRBV9 to TRBJ2-3; 14 bases agree with TRBD2. V gave up 4 bases and J gave up 5 bases; unmatched junction bases: 6. CDR3 length: 16 amino acids. The germline V gene encodes CDR1 SGDLS and CDR2 YYNGEE. CDR3 sequence reads: CASSKAGTSGRDTQYF. In DNA form, the CDR3 reads TGTGCCAGCAGCAAAGCCGGGACTAGCGGGAGAGATACGCAGTATTTT.

This chain uses TRBV27 with TRBJ1-1, with 8 bases fitting TRBD1. The trim removed 5 bases at V and 3 bases at J, leaving 2 bases unmatched. CDR3 length: 13 amino acids. CDR1 is MNHEY, CDR2 SMNVEV, per germline (reference sequence). CDR3 bases: TGTGCCAGCAGTCCGACAGGGGACACTGAAGCTTTCTTT. It translates to CASSPTGDTEAFF.

A single count supports this clone. The chain carries TRBV21-1 and TRBJ2-4; TRBD2, the table's D call, lacks a check against the DNA. TRBV21-1 is noted as a pseudogene. CDR3 size: 15 residues. In DNA, the CDR3 is TGTGCCAGCAGCAAAGTGGGGGGGCCCAAAAACATTCAGTACTTC. Protein sequence: CASSKVGGPKNIQYF.

This CDR3 reads CASSAPLAGGRGEQFF. DNA for the CDR3: TGCGCCAGCAGCGCCCCACTAGCGGGGGGGCGGGGTGAGCAGTTCTTC. The chain links TRBV5-1 to TRBJ2-1, with 13 nucleotides matching TRBD2. The CDR3 extends over 16 amino acids. Trimming took 4 bases from V and 9 from J; bases not matched to a gene: 10. Germline values: CDR1 SGHRS, CDR2 YFSETQ. The complete variable domain, with remaining parts taken from reference TRBV5-1 and TRBJ2-1, reads KAGVTQTPRYLIKTRGQQVTLSCSPISGHRSVSWYQQTPGQGLQFLFEYFSETQRNKGNFPGRFSGRQFSNSRSEMNVSTLELGDSALYLCASSAPLAGGRGEQFFGPGTRLTVL.